Shown below are 27 T cell receptor beta chains from a single sample sequenced in a study of tumor-infiltrating lymphocytes in primary liver carcinoma. The template, about 500 ng total RNA, yielded TCR beta cDNA made with a constant-region primer. Amplification in three nested multiplex PCR rounds with slightly modified ARM-PCR gave rise to TCR beta libraries. TRBV1-TRBV30 forward primers paired with a C-beta reverse primer drove the first two PCR rounds, about 10 cycles each. TCRdb re-called the multiplex PCR reads through MiXCR, storing one row per CDR3 protein. This table has around 99,000 distinct CDR3 sequences, around 68% appearing once. RNA and DNA were co-extracted from approximately 20-30 mg of unsorted bulk tissue. What was sequenced was tumor-adjacent normal liver tissue. The receptors derive from a middle-aged man with primary liver carcinoma and hepatitis B virus infection.

On this clonotype itself: Germline and junction disagree at one end, which may indicate a read error. V gene TRBV11-2 combines with J gene TRBJ2-1, with 7 bases lining up with TRBD1. The CDR3 sequence is 15 residues long. The germline CDR1 and CDR2 sequences are SGHAT and FQNNGV. Written as DNA, the CDR3 is TGTGACAGCAGCTTAAAAGGGGGCTTCTACAATGGGCAGTTCTTC. It translates to CDSSLKGGFYNGQFF.

With regard to this clonotype: This sequence may be a read error, since a much larger clone differs from it by one base. The chain has TRBV6-2 or TRBV6-3 and TRBJ1-2; 9 bases match TRBD1. The V segment lost 10 bases and the J segment 0 bases; nucleotides outside the gene matches: 12. CDR1 is MNHEY and CDR2 is SVGEGT in the germline V gene. The CDR3 is 16 residues long. The CDR3 loop is CATSEGQGTTNYGYTF. CDR3 nucleotides: TGTGCCACCAGCGAGGGACAGGGAACAACTAACTATGGCTACACCTTC.

Note on this clonotype: One end of the junction varies from germline; a read error may be responsible. V is TRBV6-6 and J is TRBJ2-7; D gene uncertain. The CDR3 extends over 15 amino acids. From germline, CDR1 is MNHNY and CDR2 SVGAGI (reference sequence). CDR3 bases: TGTGCCAGCAATTACTCCGCCCGACGAGAGCGCGAGCAGTATTTC. It translates to CASNYSARREREQYF.

This clonotype was detected many times. The chain joins TRBV6-5 to TRBJ2-7, with TRBD1 identical over 11 bases. Trimming removed 0 bases from V and 2 bases from J; junction bases left unmatched: 0. The CDR3 has 15 residues. CDR1 and CDR2 from the germline V gene are MNHEY and SVGAGI. Here the CDR3 DNA reads TGTGCCAGCAGTTACTCGGGACAGGGGGCCTACGAGCAGTACTTC. Its translation: CASSYSGQGAYEQYF.

For this clonotype: Sequence at one end of the junction differs from germline and may be a read error. The gene calls are TRBV28 and TRBJ2-7, with a possible D match to TRBD2 (6 bases). The CDR3 loop spans 14 amino acids. Germline V gives CDR1 MDHEN, CDR2 SYDVKM. DNA of the CDR3: TGTACCAGCAGTAGACTAGGGGCCTCCTACGAGCAGTACTTC. Its translation is CTSSRLGASYEQYF.

This clonotype was recorded only once. This may come from a read error, since a much larger clone is one base off. The J gene is TRBJ2-3, the V gene TRBV11-2, with 7 bases aligning to TRBD2. This CDR3 region has 16 residues. The V segment lost 9 bases and the J segment 4 bases; nucleotides outside the gene matches: 16. CDR1 is SGHAT, CDR2 FQNNGV, per germline. This CDR3 is CASEDGGRRPADTQYF. Here the CDR3 DNA reads TGTGCCAGTGAGGACGGGGGGAGAAGACCCGCAGATACGCAGTATTTT. Complete variable domain (other parts from reference TRBV11-2 and TRBJ2-3): EAGVAQSPRYKIIEKRQSVAFWCNPISGHATLYWYQQILGQGPKLLIQFQNNGVVDDSQLPKDRFSAERLKGVDSTLKIQPAKLEDSAVYLCASEDGGRRPADTQYFGPGTRLTVL.

A note on this clonotype: A junction boundary mismatches the germline segment, possibly from a read error. This chain joins TRBV6-1 and TRBJ2-7, with D unclear. The CDR3 consists of 15 residues. Germline V gene lookup returns CDR1 MNHNS and CDR2 SASEGT. DNA for the CDR3: TGTGCCACCAGTGTAATGGCACACCGGGCTGACGAGCAGTACTTC. It codes for CATSVMAHRADEQYF.

Remarks on this clonotype: Being one base from a much bigger clone, this may be a read error. The chain is built from TRBV29-1 and TRBJ1-1, with D maybe TRBD1 (6 bases). There are 13 residues in the CDR3. The V gene lost 2 bases and the J gene lost 3 bases, with 10 bases spanning the gap. Germline V gene data show CDR1 as SQVTM and CDR2 as ANQGSEA. The CDR3 here is CSVERGGDTEAFF. The CDR3, as DNA: TGCAGCGTTGAAAGGGGGGGGGACACTGAAGCTTTCTTT.

In regard to this clonotype: The conserved phenylalanine or tryptophan normally closing the CDR3 is absent here, so this likely arose from a read error. The limits of the CDR3 on the DNA are not certain, so only TCRdb's listed CDR3 is given. This chain uses TRBV11-2 with TRBJ2-2; TRBD1 is taken as the D call from the table, unchecked against the DNA. The CDR3 is 14 amino acids long, termini counted. CDR1 SGHAT and CDR2 FQNNGV come from the germline V gene. Here the CDR3 reads CANSWGHRTGELYV.

On this clonotype itself: The missing conserved phenylalanine or tryptophan at the end of this CDR3 makes a read error likely. J is TRBJ1-5 and V is TRBV10-3, with TRBD1 matching 11 bases. CDR3 length: 14 amino acids. Germline CDR1 is ENHRY and CDR2 is SYGVKD. Here the CDR3 reads CAISGTGGGQPQHI. The CDR3 DNA follows: TGTGCTATCAGCGGGACAGGGGGAGGACAGCCCCAGCATATT.

As regards this clonotype: The CDR3 ends on some other residue instead of the conserved phenylalanine or tryptophan, so this is likely a read error. No DNA is shown, since the ends of the CDR3 on it are uncertain; the CDR3 is the one TCRdb lists. This chain uses TRBV11-2 with TRBJ1-1; TRBD1 was called by the table and not checked on the DNA. Germline V CDR1 and CDR2: SGHAT, FQNNGV. The CDR3 is 13 residues long, counting both termini. CDR3 in amino acids: CASNLWQGTEAFY.

For this clonotype: It is likely a read error, because the conserved phenylalanine at the end of the CDR3 is missing. The CDR3 DNA reads as TGCATCGCTGGGACAGCCCAGGGGCCCCAGCATCTT. This gives the protein CIAGTAQGPQHL. The V call is TRBV29-1, the J call TRBJ1-5; 7 bases fit TRBD1. Germline lookup yields CDR1 SQVTM and CDR2 ANQGSEA. The CDR3 spans 12 residues.

The chain employs TRBV4-1 and TRBJ2-1; D is possibly TRBD2 (6 bases). This CDR3 is 15 amino acids long. Germline V gives CDR1 MGHRA, CDR2 YSYEKL. Written as DNA, the CDR3 is TGCACTAGCAGCCAAGTCTCTAGCAGCTCAGGGGAGCAGTTCTTC. It yields the protein CTSSQVSSSSGEQFF.

Comment on this clonotype: The germline gene is not matched at one end of the junction; a read error may be the cause. The chain recombines TRBV6-1 with TRBJ2-7; TRBD1 might be the D (5 bases). Germline values: CDR1 MNHNS, CDR2 SASEGT. The CDR3 runs 18 residues. This CDR3 reads CGSSATGGWRLTSYEQYF. The CDR3 bases are TGTGGCAGCAGTGCTACAGGCGGCTGGCGCCTGACCTCCTACGAACAGTACTTC.

There are many counts of this clonotype. J is TRBJ1-4 and V is TRBV10-3; D unclear. V was pared by 2 bases and J by 4 bases, with 11 bases between. Germline V CDR1 and CDR2: ENHRY, SYGVKD. This CDR3 has 15 amino acids. CDR3 in amino acids: CAISEPTKHNEKLFF. CDR3 coding DNA: TGTGCCATCAGTGAGCCGACGAAGCATAATGAAAAACTGTTTTTT.

This clonotype occurred a few times. This may come from a read error, since a much larger clone is one base off. V and J are TRBV5-5 and TRBJ2-5; D ambiguous. The CDR3 spans 15 residues. With 2 bases removed from V and 0 bases from J, the gap between germline ends came to 11 bases. Germline CDR1 reads SGHKS; CDR2 reads YYEKEE (reference sequence). The CDR3: CASSLLKTYQETQYF. Written as DNA, the CDR3 is TGTGCCAGCAGCTTACTAAAGACATACCAAGAGACCCAGTACTTC.

Concerning this clonotype: A much larger clone is a single base away; this may be a read error. CDR3 bases: TGTGTCAGCAGCTTAGAAGTGTCCTACGAGCAGTACTTC. Translation gives CVSSLEVSYEQYF. The rearrangement links TRBV7-8 to TRBJ2-7, with D uncertain. Germline V CDR1 and CDR2: SGHVS, FQNEAQ. The CDR3 runs to 13 residues. Looking up the rest from reference TRBV7-8 and TRBJ2-7 gives the full variable domain: GAGVSQSPRYKVAKRGQDVALRCDPISGHVSLFWYQQALGQGPEFLTYFQNEAQLDKSGLPSDRFFAERPEGSVSTLKIQRTQQEDSAVYLCVSSLEVSYEQYFGPGTRLTVT.

In its sample, this clonotype was seen many times. The chain combines TRBV29-1 with TRBJ2-3; no clear D gene. V was cut by 3 bases and J by 1 base, with 8 bases left in between. Germline V gene lookup returns CDR1 SQVTM and CDR2 ANQGSEA. CDR3 length: 13 amino acids. The CDR3 region has the DNA TGCAGCGTTGATTCGGCCCGCACAGATACGCAGTATTTT. This translates into CSVDSARTDTQYF.

The chain joins TRBV6-2 or TRBV6-3 to TRBJ2-7, with TRBD2 matching 11 bases. J lost 6 bases, V lost 10 bases, and 11 bases had no gene match. CDR3 length equals 14 residues. CDR1 is MNHEY, CDR2 SVGEGT, per germline. CDR3 sequence reads: CANGPTSGNSEQYF. CDR3 coding DNA: TGTGCCAACGGTCCGACTAGCGGGAATTCCGAGCAGTACTTC.

The chain combines TRBV28 with TRBJ2-7; 9 positions match TRBD1. J was trimmed by 5 bases and V by 6 bases; bases with no gene match: 11. CDR3 length equals 15 residues. Germline CDR1 is MDHEN and CDR2 is SYDVKM. The DNA for the CDR3 is TGTGCCAGCAGGCTGGGTCCGGGACAGGGAAACGAGCAGTACTTC. This gives the protein CASRLGPGQGNEQYF. Filled out from reference TRBV28 and TRBJ2-7, the complete variable domain reads DVKVTQSSRYLVKRTGEKVFLECVQDMDHENMFWYRQDPGLGLRLIYFSYDVKMKEKGDIPEGYSVSREKKERFSLILESASTNQTSMYLCASRLGPGQGNEQYFGPGTRLTVT.

V usage is TRBV20-1 and J usage is TRBJ2-5; D may be TRBD2 (6 bases). Germline V CDR1 and CDR2: DFQATT, SNEGSKA (reference sequence). This CDR3 contains 15 residues. V lost 6 bases and J lost 5, with 22 bases in between. This CDR3 is CSAPLAGRPGETQYF. The DNA for the CDR3 is TGCAGTGCCCCCCTCGCGGGAAGACCGGGGGAGACCCAGTACTTC.

Only a few counts were recorded for this clonotype. V gene TRBV6-2 or TRBV6-3 combines with J gene TRBJ1-1; the D gene is possibly TRBD1 (6 bases). CDR3 length: 12 amino acids. The V end was cut by 8 bases, the J end by 2 bases, with 9 bases between. CDR1 MNHEY and CDR2 SVGEGT come from the germline V gene. CDR3 loop: CASGTRNTEAFF. CDR3 nucleotide sequence: TGTGCCAGCGGGACACGTAACACTGAAGCTTTCTTT.

Of note for this clonotype: A clone one base away is much larger, so this may be a read error. The chain uses TRBV29-1 and TRBJ2-7; 7 bases are shared with TRBD1. CDR3 length equals 14 residues. Trimming removed 5 bases from V and 1 base from J; junction bases left unmatched: 8. The V gene's germline CDR1 is SQVTM and CDR2 ANQGSEA. CDR3 protein: CSVSTGTVSYEQYF. DNA of the CDR3: TGCAGCGTTTCCACCGGGACAGTTTCCTACGAGCAGTACTTC.

Note on this clonotype: Just one base apart from a much larger clone, this may be a read error. The chain couples TRBV29-1 to TRBJ2-3; 9 bases agree with TRBD2. The CDR3 sequence is 14 residues long. Germline CDR1 is SQVTM and CDR2 is ANQGSEA. The V segment lost 6 bases and the J segment 6 bases; nucleotides outside the gene matches: 10. CDR3 in amino acids: CSVQETSGTDTQYF. DNA for the CDR3: TGCAGCGTCCAGGAGACTAGCGGTACCGATACGCAGTATTTT.

This clonotype was seen just once. Possible read error: a much larger clone is one base away. The chain couples TRBV6-1 to TRBJ2-3, with D perhaps matching TRBD2 (6 bases). This CDR3 is built from 18 residues. V lost 1 base to trimming and J lost 1 base, with 18 bases between them. Germline CDR1 is MNHNS and CDR2 is SASEGT. The chain's CDR3 is CASSEVTFGAGCTDTQYF. The CDR3 DNA follows: TGTGCCAGCAGTGAAGTTACTTTTGGGGCGGGATGCACAGATACGCAGTATTTT.

At least ten counts were recorded for this clonotype. This chain connects TRBV10-3 to TRBJ2-5; 7 nucleotides agree with TRBD1. The ends lost 4 bases at V and 3 bases at J; junction bases unmatched: 2. The CDR3 spans 13 residues. The germline gives CDR1 ENHRY, CDR2 SYGVKD. The CDR3 loop is CAISGGTEETQYF. The CDR3 region has the DNA TGTGCCATCAGTGGTGGGACAGAAGAGACCCAGTACTTC.

Turning to this clonotype: A clone one base away is much larger, so this may be a read error. V usage is TRBV10-3 and J usage is TRBJ2-7, with 7 positions matching TRBD2. The CDR3 is 16 amino acids. The germline V gene encodes CDR1 ENHRY and CDR2 SYGVKD. In nucleotides, the CDR3 is TGTGCCTTCAGTGAAGGATTAGTACTAGCGAACTACGAGCAGTACTTC. The encoded protein is CAFSEGLVLANYEQYF.